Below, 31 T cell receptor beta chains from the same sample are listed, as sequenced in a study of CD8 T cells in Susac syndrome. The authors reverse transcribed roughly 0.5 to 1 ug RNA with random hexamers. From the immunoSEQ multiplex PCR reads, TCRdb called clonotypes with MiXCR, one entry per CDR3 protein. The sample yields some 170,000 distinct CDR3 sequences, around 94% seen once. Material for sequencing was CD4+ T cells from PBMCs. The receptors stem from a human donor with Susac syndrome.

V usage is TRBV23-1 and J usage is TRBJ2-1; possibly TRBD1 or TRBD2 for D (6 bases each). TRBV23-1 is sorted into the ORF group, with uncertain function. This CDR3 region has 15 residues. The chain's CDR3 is CAGGRKISSYNEQFF. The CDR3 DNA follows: TGCGCGGGGGGCAGGAAGATTTCATCCTACAATGAGCAGTTCTTC.

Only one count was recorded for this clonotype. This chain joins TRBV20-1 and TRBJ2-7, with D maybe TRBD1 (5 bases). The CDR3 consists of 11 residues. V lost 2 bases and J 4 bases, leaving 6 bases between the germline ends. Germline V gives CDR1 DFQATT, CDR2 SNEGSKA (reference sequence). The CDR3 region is CSARQGYEQYF. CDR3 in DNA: TGCAGTGCTAGACAGGGATACGAGCAGTACTTC.

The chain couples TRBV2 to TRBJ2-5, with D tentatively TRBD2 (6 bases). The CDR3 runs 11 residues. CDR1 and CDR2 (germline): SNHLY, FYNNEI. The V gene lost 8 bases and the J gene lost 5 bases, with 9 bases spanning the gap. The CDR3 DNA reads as TGTGCCAGCGAAAGCGGGGAGACCCAGTACTTC. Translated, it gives CASESGETQYF.

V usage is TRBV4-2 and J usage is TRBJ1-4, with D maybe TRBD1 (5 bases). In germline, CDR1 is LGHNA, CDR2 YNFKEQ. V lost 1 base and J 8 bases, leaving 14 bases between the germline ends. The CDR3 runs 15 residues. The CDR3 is CASSQGRGTWEKLFF. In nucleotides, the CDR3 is TGTGCCAGCAGCCAAGGCCGGGGGACCTGGGAAAAACTGTTTTTT.

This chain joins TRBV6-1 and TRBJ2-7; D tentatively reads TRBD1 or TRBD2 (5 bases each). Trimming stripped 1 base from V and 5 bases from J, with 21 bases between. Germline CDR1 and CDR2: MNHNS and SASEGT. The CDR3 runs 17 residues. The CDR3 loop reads CASSEGGSWATRNEQYF. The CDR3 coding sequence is TGTGCCAGCAGTGAAGGGGGGTCCTGGGCAACCAGGAACGAGCAGTACTTC.

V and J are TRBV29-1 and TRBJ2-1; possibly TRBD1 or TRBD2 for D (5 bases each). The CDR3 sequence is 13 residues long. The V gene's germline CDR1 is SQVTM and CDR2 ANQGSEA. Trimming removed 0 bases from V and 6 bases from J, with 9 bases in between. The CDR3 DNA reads TGCAGCGTTGAAGATTCCGGGACCAATGAGCAGTTCTTC. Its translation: CSVEDSGTNEQFF.

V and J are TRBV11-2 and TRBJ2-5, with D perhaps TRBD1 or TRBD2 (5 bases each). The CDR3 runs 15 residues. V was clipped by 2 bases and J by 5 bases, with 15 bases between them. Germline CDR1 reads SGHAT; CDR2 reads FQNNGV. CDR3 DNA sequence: TGTGCCAGCAGCTTAAGGGGTGCGGGTGGGGAGACCCAGTACTTC. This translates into CASSLRGAGGETQYF.

In DNA, the CDR3 is TGTGCCACCAGTGATTTAGGGGGCCAGGCTTTCTTT. This codes for CATSDLGGQAFF. This sequence joins TRBV24-1 and TRBJ1-1, with 7 bases lining up with TRBD1. Germline CDR1 is KGHDR and CDR2 is SFDVKD. The CDR3 extends over 12 amino acids. V shed 1 base, J shed 11 bases, and the junction held 3 bases outside the gene matches.

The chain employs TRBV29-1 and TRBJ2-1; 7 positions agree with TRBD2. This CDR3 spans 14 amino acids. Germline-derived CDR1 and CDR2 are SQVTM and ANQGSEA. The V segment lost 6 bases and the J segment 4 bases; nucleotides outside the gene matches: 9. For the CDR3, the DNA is TGCAGCGTGAGCGCTAGCGGTTATTACAATGAGCAGTTCTTC. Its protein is CSVSASGYYNEQFF.

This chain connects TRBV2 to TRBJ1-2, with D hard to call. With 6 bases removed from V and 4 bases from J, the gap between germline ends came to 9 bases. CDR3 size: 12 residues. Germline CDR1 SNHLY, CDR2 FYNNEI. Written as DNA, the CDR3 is TGTGCCAGCAGCCGACCGGGCTATGGCTACACCTTC. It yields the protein CASSRPGYGYTF.

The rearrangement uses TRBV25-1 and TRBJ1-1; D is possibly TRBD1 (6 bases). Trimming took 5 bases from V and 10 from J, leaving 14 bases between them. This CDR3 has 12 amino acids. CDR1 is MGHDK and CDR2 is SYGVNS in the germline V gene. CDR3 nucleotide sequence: TGTGCCAGCAGTCCACAGGGCATTAGAGCTTTCTTT. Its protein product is CASSPQGIRAFF.

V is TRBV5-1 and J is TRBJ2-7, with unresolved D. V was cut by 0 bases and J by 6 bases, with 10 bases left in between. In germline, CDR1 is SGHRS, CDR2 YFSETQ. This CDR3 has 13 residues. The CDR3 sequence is CASSLGPPSEQYF. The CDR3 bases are TGCGCCAGCAGCTTGGGGCCGCCAAGCGAGCAGTACTTC.

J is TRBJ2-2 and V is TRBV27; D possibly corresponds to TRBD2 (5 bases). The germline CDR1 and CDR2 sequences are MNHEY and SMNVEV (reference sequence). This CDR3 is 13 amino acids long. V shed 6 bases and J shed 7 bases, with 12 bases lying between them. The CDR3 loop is CASSPRGYGELFF. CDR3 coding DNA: TGTGCCAGCAGCCCGAGAGGGTACGGGGAGCTGTTTTTT.

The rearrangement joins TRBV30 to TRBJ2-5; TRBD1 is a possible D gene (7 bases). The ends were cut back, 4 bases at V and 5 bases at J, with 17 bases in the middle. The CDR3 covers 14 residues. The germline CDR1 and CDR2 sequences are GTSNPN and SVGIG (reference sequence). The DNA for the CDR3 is TGTGCCTGGACAGGGGGGCCAGCTAGGGAGACCCAGTACTTC. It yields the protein CAWTGGPARETQYF.

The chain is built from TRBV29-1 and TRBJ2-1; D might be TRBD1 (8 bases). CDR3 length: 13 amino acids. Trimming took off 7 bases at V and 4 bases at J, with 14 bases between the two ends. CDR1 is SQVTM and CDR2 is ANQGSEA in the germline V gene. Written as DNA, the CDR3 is TGCAGCGCCGAACAGGGGGGGTACAATGAGCAGTTCTTC. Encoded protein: CSAEQGGYNEQFF.

The CDR3 nucleotides read TGCAGTGCTTCTCTCTTTGACGCCACCCCTGAAGCTTTCTTT. It is translated as CSASLFDATPEAFF. The rearrangement joins TRBV20-1 to TRBJ1-1, with no clear D. This CDR3 spans 14 amino acids. V shed 5 bases and J shed 6 bases, with 19 bases lying between them. Germline V gene lookup returns CDR1 DFQATT and CDR2 SNEGSKA (reference sequence).

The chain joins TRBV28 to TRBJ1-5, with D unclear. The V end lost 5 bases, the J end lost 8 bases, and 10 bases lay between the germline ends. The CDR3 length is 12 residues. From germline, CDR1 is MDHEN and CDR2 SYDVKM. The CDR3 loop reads CASSVRTEPQHF. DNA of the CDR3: TGTGCCAGCAGTGTGCGGACGGAGCCCCAGCATTTT.

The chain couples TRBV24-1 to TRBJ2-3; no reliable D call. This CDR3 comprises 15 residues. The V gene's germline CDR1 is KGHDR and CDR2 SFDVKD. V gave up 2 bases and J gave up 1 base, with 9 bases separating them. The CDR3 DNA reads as TGTGCCACCAGTGATTGGAACTCGGGCACAGATACGCAGTATTTT. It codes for CATSDWNSGTDTQYF.

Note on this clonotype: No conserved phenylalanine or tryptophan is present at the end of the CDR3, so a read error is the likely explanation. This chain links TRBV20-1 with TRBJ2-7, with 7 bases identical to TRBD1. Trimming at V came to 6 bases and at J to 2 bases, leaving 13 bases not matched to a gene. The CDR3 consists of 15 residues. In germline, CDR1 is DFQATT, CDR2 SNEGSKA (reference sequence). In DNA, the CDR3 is TGCAGTGCGCGATTTATACAGGGGCCAGCCTACGAGCAGTACATC. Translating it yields CSARFIQGPAYEQYI.

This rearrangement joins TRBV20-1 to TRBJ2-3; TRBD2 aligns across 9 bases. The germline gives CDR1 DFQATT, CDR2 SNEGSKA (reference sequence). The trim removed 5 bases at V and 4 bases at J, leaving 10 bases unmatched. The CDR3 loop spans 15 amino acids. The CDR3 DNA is TGCAGTGCTCGCGTGACTAGCGGAGGGGCAGATACGCAGTATTTT. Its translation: CSARVTSGGADTQYF.

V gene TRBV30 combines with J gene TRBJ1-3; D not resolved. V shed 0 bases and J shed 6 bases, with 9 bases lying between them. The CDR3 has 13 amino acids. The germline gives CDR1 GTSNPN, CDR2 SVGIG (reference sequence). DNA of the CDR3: TGTGCCTGGAGTGTAACGGCCGAAAACACCATATATTTT. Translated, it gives CAWSVTAENTIYF. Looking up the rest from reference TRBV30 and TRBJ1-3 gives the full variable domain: SQTIHQWPATLVQPVGSPLSLECTVEGTSNPNLYWYRQAAGRGLQLLFYSVGIGQISSEVPQNLSASRPQDRQFILSSKKLLLSDSGFYLCAWSVTAENTIYFGEGSWLTVV.

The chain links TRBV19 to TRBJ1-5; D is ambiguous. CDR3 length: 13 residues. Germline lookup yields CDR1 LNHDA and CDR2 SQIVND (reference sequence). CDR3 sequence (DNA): TGTGCTACGGGGAGTCATATGGATCAGCCCCAGCATTTT. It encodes CATGSHMDQPQHF.

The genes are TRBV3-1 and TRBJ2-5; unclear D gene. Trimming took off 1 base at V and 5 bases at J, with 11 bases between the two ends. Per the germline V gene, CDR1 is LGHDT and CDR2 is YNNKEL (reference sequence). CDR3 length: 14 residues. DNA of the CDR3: TGTGCCAGCAGCCAAGCCTCGCTGGGGGAGACCCAGTACTTC. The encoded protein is CASSQASLGETQYF.

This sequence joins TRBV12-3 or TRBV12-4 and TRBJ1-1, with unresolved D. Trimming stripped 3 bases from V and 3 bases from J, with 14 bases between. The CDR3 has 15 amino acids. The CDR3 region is CASSLPQPVDTEAFF. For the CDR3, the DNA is TGTGCCAGCAGTTTGCCCCAACCGGTGGACACTGAAGCTTTCTTT.

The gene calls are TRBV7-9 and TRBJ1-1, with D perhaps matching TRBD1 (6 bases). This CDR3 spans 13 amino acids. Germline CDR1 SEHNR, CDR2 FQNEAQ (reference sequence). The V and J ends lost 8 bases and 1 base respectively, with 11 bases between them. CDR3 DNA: TGTGCCAGCGGGGAACAGGGGAACACTGAAGCTTTCTTT. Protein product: CASGEQGNTEAFF.

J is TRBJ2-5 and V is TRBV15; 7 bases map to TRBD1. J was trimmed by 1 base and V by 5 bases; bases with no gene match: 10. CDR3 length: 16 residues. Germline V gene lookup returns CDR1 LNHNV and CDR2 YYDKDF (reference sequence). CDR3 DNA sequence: TGTGCCACCAGCTCCCCCTCCGGGACAGCCCAAGAGACCCAGTACTTC. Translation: CATSSPSGTAQETQYF.

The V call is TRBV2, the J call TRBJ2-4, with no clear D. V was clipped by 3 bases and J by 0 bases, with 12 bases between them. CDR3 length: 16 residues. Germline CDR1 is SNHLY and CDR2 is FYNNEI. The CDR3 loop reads CASSDRAGVAKNIQYF. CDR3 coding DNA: TGTGCCAGCAGTGATAGAGCAGGAGTAGCCAAAAACATTCAGTACTTC.

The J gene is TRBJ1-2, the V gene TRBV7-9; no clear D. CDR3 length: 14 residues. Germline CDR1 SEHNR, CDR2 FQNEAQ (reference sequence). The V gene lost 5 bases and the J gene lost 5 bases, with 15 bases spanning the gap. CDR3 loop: CASSVFPEGYGYTF. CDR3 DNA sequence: TGTGCCAGCAGCGTCTTCCCAGAGGGATATGGCTACACCTTC.

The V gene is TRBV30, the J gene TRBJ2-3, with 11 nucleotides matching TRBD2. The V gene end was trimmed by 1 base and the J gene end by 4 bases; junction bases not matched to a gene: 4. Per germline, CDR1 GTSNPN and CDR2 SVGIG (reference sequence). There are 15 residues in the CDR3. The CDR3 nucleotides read TGTGCCTGGAGTGGTTTAGCGGGGGGGGCAGATACGCAGTATTTT. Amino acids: CAWSGLAGGADTQYF.

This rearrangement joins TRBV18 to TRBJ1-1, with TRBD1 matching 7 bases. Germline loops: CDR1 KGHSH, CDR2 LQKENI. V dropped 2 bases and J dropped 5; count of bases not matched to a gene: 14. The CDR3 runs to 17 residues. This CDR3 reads CASSPRGQGGLGTEAFF. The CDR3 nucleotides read TGTGCCAGCTCACCAAGGGGGCAGGGCGGATTGGGGACTGAAGCTTTCTTT.

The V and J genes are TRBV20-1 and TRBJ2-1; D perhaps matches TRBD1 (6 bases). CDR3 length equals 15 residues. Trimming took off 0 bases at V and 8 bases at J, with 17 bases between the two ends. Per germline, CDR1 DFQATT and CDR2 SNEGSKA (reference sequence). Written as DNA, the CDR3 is TGCAGTGCTAGAGATCGGGGTCCCAAGGGGGATGAGCAGTTCTTC. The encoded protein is CSARDRGPKGDEQFF.